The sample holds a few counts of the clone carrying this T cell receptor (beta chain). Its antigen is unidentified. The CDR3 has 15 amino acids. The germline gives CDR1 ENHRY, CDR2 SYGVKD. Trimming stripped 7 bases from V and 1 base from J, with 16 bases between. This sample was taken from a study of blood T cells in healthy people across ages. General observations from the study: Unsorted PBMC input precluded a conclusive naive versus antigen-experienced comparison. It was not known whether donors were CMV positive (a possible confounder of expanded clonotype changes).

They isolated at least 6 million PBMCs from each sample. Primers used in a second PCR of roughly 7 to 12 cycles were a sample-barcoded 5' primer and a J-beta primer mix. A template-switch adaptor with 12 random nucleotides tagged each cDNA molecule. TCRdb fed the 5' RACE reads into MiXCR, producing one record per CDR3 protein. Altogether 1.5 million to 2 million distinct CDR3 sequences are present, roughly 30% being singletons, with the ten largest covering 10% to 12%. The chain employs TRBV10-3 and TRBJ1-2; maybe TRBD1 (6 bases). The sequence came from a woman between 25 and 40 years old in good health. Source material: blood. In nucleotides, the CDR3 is TGTGCCATCACCCCAGGGGTTGCGAATAACTATGGCTACACCTTC. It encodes CAITPGVANNYGYTF.